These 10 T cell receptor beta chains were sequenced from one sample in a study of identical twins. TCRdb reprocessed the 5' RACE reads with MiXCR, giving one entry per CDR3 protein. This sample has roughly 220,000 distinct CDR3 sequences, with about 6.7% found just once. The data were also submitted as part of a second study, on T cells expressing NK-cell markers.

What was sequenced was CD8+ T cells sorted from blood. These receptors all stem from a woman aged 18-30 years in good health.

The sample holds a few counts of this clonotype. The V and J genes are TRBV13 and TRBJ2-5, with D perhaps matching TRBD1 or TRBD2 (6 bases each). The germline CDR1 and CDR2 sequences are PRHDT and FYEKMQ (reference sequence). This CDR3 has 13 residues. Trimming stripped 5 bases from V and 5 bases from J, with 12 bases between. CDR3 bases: TGTGCCAGCAGCCCCCGGGGGCGGGAGACCCAGTACTTC. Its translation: CASSPRGRETQYF.

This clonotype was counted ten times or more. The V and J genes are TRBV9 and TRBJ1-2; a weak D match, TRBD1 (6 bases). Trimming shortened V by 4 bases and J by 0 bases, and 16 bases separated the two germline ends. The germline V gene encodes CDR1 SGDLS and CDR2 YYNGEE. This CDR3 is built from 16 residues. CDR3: CASSPSVAGANYGYTF. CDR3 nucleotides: TGTGCCAGCAGCCCTAGTGTCGCAGGGGCTAACTATGGCTACACCTTC.

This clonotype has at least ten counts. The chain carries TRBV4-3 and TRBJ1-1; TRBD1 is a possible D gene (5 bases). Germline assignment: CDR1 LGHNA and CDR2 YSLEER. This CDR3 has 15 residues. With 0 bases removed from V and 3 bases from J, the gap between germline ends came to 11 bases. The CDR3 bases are TGCGCCAGCAGCCAAGATCCAGGGCTCCACACTGAAGCTTTCTTT. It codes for CASSQDPGLHTEAFF.

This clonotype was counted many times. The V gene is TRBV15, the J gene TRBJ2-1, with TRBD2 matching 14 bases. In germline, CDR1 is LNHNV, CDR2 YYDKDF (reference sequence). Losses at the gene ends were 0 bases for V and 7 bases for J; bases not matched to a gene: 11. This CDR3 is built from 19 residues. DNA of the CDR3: TGTGCCACCAGCAGAGATGGACTAGCGGGGGGCCCGCTAGATAATGAGCAGTTCTTC. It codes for CATSRDGLAGGPLDNEQFF. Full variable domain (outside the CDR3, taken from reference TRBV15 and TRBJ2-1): DAMVIQNPRYQVTQFGKPVTLSCSQTLNHNVMYWYQQKSSQAPKLLFHYYDKDFNNEADTPDNFQSRRPNTSFCFLDIRSPGLGDTAMYLCATSRDGLAGGPLDNEQFFGPGTRLTVL.

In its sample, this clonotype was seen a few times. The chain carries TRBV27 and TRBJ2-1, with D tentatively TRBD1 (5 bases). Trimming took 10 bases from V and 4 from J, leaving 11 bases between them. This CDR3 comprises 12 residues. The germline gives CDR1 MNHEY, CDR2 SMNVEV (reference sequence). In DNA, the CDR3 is TGTGCCACTCGAGACAGTTACAATGAGCAGTTCTTC. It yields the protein CATRDSYNEQFF.

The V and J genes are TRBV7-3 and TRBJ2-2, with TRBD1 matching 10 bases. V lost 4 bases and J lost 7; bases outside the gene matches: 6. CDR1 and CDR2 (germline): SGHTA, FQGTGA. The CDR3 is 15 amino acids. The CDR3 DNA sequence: TGTGCCAGCAGCTCGACAGGGGGCGCCGTCGGGGAGCTGTTTTTT. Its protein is CASSSTGGAVGELFF.

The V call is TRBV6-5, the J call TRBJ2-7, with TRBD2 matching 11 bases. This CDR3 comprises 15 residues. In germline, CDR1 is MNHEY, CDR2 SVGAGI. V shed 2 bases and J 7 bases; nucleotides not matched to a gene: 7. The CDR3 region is CASSYQTSGRTEQYF. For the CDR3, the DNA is TGTGCCAGCAGTTACCAAACTAGCGGGAGAACGGAGCAGTACTTC.

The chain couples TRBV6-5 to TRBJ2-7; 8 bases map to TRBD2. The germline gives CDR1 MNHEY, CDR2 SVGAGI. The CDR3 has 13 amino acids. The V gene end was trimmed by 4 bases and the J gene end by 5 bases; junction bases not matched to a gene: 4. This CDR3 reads CASSSIAGNEQYF. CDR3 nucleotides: TGTGCCAGCAGTTCGATAGCGGGGAACGAGCAGTACTTC.

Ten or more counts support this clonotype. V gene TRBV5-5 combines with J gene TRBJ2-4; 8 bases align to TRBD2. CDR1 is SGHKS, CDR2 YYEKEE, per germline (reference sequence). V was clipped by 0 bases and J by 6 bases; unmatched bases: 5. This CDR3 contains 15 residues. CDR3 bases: TGTGCCAGCAGCTTGGAAGCGGGAGAGTTAAACATTCAGTACTTC. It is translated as CASSLEAGELNIQYF. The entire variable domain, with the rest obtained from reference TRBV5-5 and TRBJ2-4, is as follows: DAGVTQSPTHLIKTRGQQVTLRCSPISGHKSVSWYQQVLGQGPQFIFQYYEKEERGRGNFPDRFSARQFPNYSSELNVNALLLGDSALYLCASSLEAGELNIQYFGAGTRLSVL.

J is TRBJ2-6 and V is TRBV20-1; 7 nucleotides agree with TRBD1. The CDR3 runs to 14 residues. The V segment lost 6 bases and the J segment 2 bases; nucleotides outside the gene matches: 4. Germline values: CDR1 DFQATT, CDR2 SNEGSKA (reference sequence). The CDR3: CSAPDRAGANVLTF. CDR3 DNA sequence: TGCAGTGCCCCCGACAGGGCTGGGGCCAACGTCCTGACTTTC.